This TCR beta chain originates from a study of T-cell memory formation after mild COVID-19. Constant-segment primers served in 5'RACE that generated TCR alpha and TCR beta cDNA libraries bearing sample barcodes and UMIs. TCRdb re-analysed the 5' RACE reads in MiXCR, keeping a single row per CDR3 protein. The sample comprises about 100,000 distinct CDR3 sequences, approximately 15% of which are singletons, and around 40% rests with the top ten. The source is a man younger than 35 who had mild COVID-19 (a few samples of this study predate the infection). Cell type and time point are not known. The specimen sequenced was PBMCs or a T cell subset sorted from them (not recorded which).

The DNA of the CDR3 is TGTGCCAGCAGCGTTGACGGACAGAAAGAGACCCAGTACTTC. The encoded protein is CASSVDGQKETQYF. This rearrangement joins TRBV9 to TRBJ2-5; tentatively, D is TRBD1 (6 bases). Germline lookup yields CDR1 SGDLS and CDR2 YYNGEE. The CDR3 loop spans 14 amino acids. V shed 2 bases and J shed 3 bases, with 11 bases lying between them.